Listed below are T cell receptor beta chains from one sample, sequenced in a study of cytomegalovirus exposure and HLA in healthy donors. Produced via immunoSEQ multiplex PCR; TCRdb's table is partial and in-frame only. The sample shows 100,000 to 150,000 clones, around 81% of them seen only once. The sample was PBMCs. Receptors were obtained from a man younger than 35 in good health and CMV-seronegative. Both conserved end residues are part of each CDR3. D genes are given only for firm matches. Part of the rows lack a size; the others show once, few, many or a class for expanded clones.

>TRBV7-9|NA|once|14|TRBJ1-1
TGTGCCAGCAGCTCAGCCGGGGGAGGTACTGAAGCTTTCTTT
CASSSAGGGTEAFF
>TRBV5-4|TRBD1|NA|15|TRBJ2-5
TGTGCCAGCAGCTCTTTAGGGGGCAGAGTGGGGACCCAGTACTTC
CASSSLGGRVGTQYF
>TRBV19|TRBD1|NA|14|TRBJ2-7
TGTGCCAGTACTCCGGGACAGGGTTCCTACGAGCAGTACTTC
CASTPGQGSYEQYF
>TRBV28|NA|NA|16|TRBJ2-5
TGTGCCACAGCAGACGTCAGAGGACAGCTCAGGGAGACCCAGTACTTC
CATADVRGQLRETQYF
>TRBV5-1|NA|NA|14|TRBJ2-3
TGCGCCAGCACCCCCGGGACAAGGACTGATACGCAGTATTTT
CASTPGTRTDTQYF
>TRBV30|NA|NA|17|TRBJ1-6
TGTGCCTGGAAAGCAGGGAGGAGTAGGTCCTATAATTCACCCCTCCACTTT
CAWKAGRSRSYNSPLHF
>TRBV28|TRBD1|NA|15|TRBJ2-7
TGTGCCAGCAGTCCGTACCCGGGACAGACATACGAGCAGTACTTC
CASSPYPGQTYEQYF
>TRBV9|NA|NA|14|TRBJ2-2
TGTGCCAGCAGCCCCCTGGGGGCGGGCGGGGAGCTGTTTTTT
CASSPLGAGGELFF
>TRBV18|TRBD1|few|15|TRBJ2-7
TGTGCCAGCTCACCAGAGGGACAGGGCCGCAACGAGCAGTACTTC
CASSPEGQGRNEQYF
>TRBV5-4|NA|NA|13|TRBJ1-1
TGTGCCAGCAGCCGGCGGGGAAACACTGAAGCTTTCTTT
CASSRRGNTEAFF
>TRBV4-1|NA|NA|17|TRBJ2-4
TGCGCCAGCAGCCAAAAGGGGGAGGGCGCGGCCAAAAACATTCAGTACTTC
CASSQKGEGAAKNIQYF
>TRBV27|NA|NA|14|TRBJ2-5
TGTGCCAGCAGTTTATTAGGAGGGGTTGGGACCCAGTACTTC
CASSLLGGVGTQYF
>TRBV5-4|NA|NA|15|TRBJ2-7
TGTGCCAGCAGCTCTGGGGGGGCCTCTCATTACGAGCAGTACTTC
CASSSGGASHYEQYF
>TRBV12-5|NA|few|20|TRBJ2-7
TGTGCTAGTGGTTTGCTCCTCGGGGAGTTGGGACATCGGGTAGTGTACGAGCAGTACTTC
CASGLLLGELGHRVVYEQYF
>TRBV9|TRBD1|NA|15|TRBJ2-2
TGTGCCAGCAGCGTGACAGGGGGAAACACCGGGGAGCTGTTTTTT
CASSVTGGNTGELFF
>TRBV28|NA|few|13|TRBJ1-6
TGTGCCAGCAGACGCGGTCATAATTCACCCCTCCACTTT
CASRRGHNSPLHF
>TRBV7-9|NA|few|11|TRBJ2-3
TGTGCCAGCAGCCCACGGAGTACGCAGTATTTT
CASSPRSTQYF
>TRBV4-1|NA|NA|15|TRBJ2-1
NA
CASSYSGDFGNEQFF
>TRBV30|TRBD1|NA|15|TRBJ1-4
TGTGCCTGGAGTGTTGGGACAGCCGCTAATGAAAAACTGTTTTTT
CAWSVGTAANEKLFF
>TRBV5-1|NA|NA|13|TRBJ1-3
TGCGCCAGCATGGGGGGAGCTGGAAACACCATATATTTT
CASMGGAGNTIYF
>TRBV4-3|TRBD1|NA|14|TRBJ1-2
TGCGCCAGCAGCCAAGGACAGGGGCACTATGGCTACACCTTC
CASSQGQGHYGYTF
>TRBV11-1|NA|once|12|TRBJ1-2
TGTGCCAGCAGCTTAGGACTAGCGGTGCCCAAATTC
CASSLGLAVPKF
>TRBV6-6|NA|NA|13|TRBJ1-1
TGTGCCAGCCTTTCGACAGCTAACACTGAAGCTTTCTTT
CASLSTANTEAFF
>TRBV7-8|TRBD1|NA|17|TRBJ2-7
TGTGCCAGCAGCTTAGGTTCGGCCGGGACAGGGCCTTACGAGCAGTACTTC
CASSLGSAGTGPYEQYF
>TRBV5-1|NA|NA|15|TRBJ2-2
TGCGCCAGCAGCGTGGTGGGGGGAGACACCGGGGAGCTGTTTTTT
CASSVVGGDTGELFF
>TRBV2|TRBD1|NA|13|TRBJ2-5
TGTGCCAGCGGCCGGGACAGGGTAGAGACCCAGTACTTC
CASGRDRVETQYF
>TRBV5-1|TRBD1|NA|16|TRBJ1-4
TGCGCCAGCAGCTTGACCCGGACAGGGGAGAGGGAAAAACTGTTTTTT
CASSLTRTGEREKLFF
>TRBV18|NA|NA|14|TRBJ2-7
TGTGCCAGCTCACCAGACCACCTAGAGAAGGAGCAGTACTTC
CASSPDHLEKEQYF
>TRBV18|TRBD1|NA|13|TRBJ1-5
TGTGCCAGCTCACCACAGGGGGCTCCCCCCCAGCATTTT
CASSPQGAPPQHF
>TRBV5-4|TRBD2|NA|17|TRBJ2-5
TGTGCCAGCAGCCCGGGGACTAGCGGAGGCGTACAAGAGACCCAGTACTTC
CASSPGTSGGVQETQYF
>TRBV5-6|TRBD1|NA|16|TRBJ1-2
TGTGCCAGCAGCTTTGGGACAGCCCTACCCCTCTATGGCTACACCTTC
CASSFGTALPLYGYTF
>TRBV4-1|NA|NA|14|TRBJ2-1
TGCGCCAGCAGCCAAGGACTAGGGGAGGAGGAGCAGTTCTTC
CASSQGLGEEEQFF
>TRBV12-5|NA|NA|13|TRBJ1-4
TGTGCTAGTGGTTTACCGGGAAATGAAAAACTGTTTTTT
CASGLPGNEKLFF
>TRBV4-3|NA|NA|19|TRBJ2-3
TGCGCCAGCAGCCAAGAGCCACGGGAGAACCGGGGCACCACAGATACGCAGTATTTT
CASSQEPRENRGTTDTQYF
>TRBV4-1|NA|few|16|TRBJ1-2
TGCGCCAGCAGCCAAGCGAGACAGCCTAAAGGGGGAGGCTACACCTTC
CASSQARQPKGGGYTF
>TRBV6-1|NA|few|14|TRBJ1-1
TGTGCCAGCAGTGAAGTTCCTCGGGACACTGAAGCTTTCTTT
CASSEVPRDTEAFF
>TRBV4-1|NA|NA|15|TRBJ2-7
TGCGCCAGCAGCCCAAGTCCCCGAACTAACTACGAGCAGTACTTC
CASSPSPRTNYEQYF
>TRBV4-2|TRBD2|NA|18|TRBJ2-5
TGTGCCAGCAGCCAAGAGGTATGGGCGGGGGACCTTTTGGGGACCCAGTACTTC
CASSQEVWAGDLLGTQYF
>TRBV15|NA|NA|15|TRBJ2-1
TGTGCCACCAGCAGAGGGGGAACAGGGAGTAATGAGCAGTTCTTC
CATSRGGTGSNEQFF
>TRBV4-3|NA|NA|14|TRBJ2-1
TGCGCCAGCAGCGAAACCGGGACTCATAATGAGCAGTTCTTC
CASSETGTHNEQFF
>TRBV7-8|NA|NA|13|TRBJ1-1
TGTGCCAGCAGCCATGGCCGAAACACTGAAGCTTTCTTT
CASSHGRNTEAFF
>TRBV7-2|TRBD1|few|15|TRBJ1-5
TGTGCCAGCAGCACCAGGGGGCTAGGTAATCAGCCCCAGCATTTT
CASSTRGLGNQPQHF
>TRBV5-5|NA|NA|13|TRBJ1-3
TGTGCCAGCAGCTTGGAGGGGGTTCCGACCATATATTTT
CASSLEGVPTIYF
>TRBV6-5|NA|NA|14|TRBJ1-2
TGTGCCAGCAGTTACTCGACTTGGGGGCTGGGCTACACCTTC
CASSYSTWGLGYTF
>TRBV6-6|TRBD1|NA|15|TRBJ1-2
TGTGCCAGCAGTCCCTACGACAGGGGCGTCTATGGCTACACCTTC
CASSPYDRGVYGYTF
>TRBV6-6|TRBD1|NA|14|TRBJ2-7
TGTGCCAGCAGTTCCCGGGACAGCGCCTACGAGCAGTACTTC
CASSSRDSAYEQYF